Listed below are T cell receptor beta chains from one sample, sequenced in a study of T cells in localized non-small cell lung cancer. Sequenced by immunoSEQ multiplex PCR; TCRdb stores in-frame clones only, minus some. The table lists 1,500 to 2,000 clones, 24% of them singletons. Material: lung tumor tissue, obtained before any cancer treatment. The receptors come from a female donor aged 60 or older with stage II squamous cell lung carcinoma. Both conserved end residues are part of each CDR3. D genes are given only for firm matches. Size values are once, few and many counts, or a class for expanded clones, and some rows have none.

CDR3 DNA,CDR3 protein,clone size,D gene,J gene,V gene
TGTGCCTGGCGTTGGGTAGACACCGGGGAGCTGTTTTTT,CAWRWVDTGELFF,-,-,TRBJ2-2,TRBV30
TGTGCCAGCAGTTCTCGACAAAACACTGAAGCTTTCTTT,CASSSRQNTEAFF,few,-,TRBJ1-1,TRBV9
TGCAGCGTTAAGAGTCCGGGACAGAGGACCGGGGAGCTGTTTTTT,CSVKSPGQRTGELFF,few,TRBD1,TRBJ2-2,TRBV29-1
TGTGCCAGCAGTGTGGCGGAACGAAACACCATATATTTT,CASSVAERNTIYF,-,-,TRBJ1-3,TRBV25-1
TGTGCCAGCAGGAGGGACAGGGGGCAAGAGACCCAGTACTTC,CASRRDRGQETQYF,few,TRBD1,TRBJ2-5,TRBV6-8
TGTGCCACCCAGGAGGGGTATCAGCCCCAGCATTTT,CATQEGYQPQHF,few,-,TRBJ1-5,TRBV6-8
TGTGCCAGCAGCGGGACTAGCTGGGGAGTGACCGGGGAGCTGTTTTTT,CASSGTSWGVTGELFF,-,TRBD2,TRBJ2-2,TRBV9
TGTGCCAGCTCCGCAGGGGGAAACACCATATATTTT,CASSAGGNTIYF,-,-,TRBJ1-3,TRBV6-8
TGTGCCAGCAGTTCGCCAGGGGGCTACAATGAGCAGTTCTTC,CASSSPGGYNEQFF,-,TRBD1,TRBJ2-1,TRBV6-8
TGTGCCAGCAGCCGCTTAGCGGGAGGGTACAATGAGCAGTTCTTC,CASSRLAGGYNEQFF,-,TRBD2,TRBJ2-1,TRBV6-8
TGTGCCAGCTCACCAAACACTAGCCAAGAGACCCAGTACTTC,CASSPNTSQETQYF,-,-,TRBJ2-5,TRBV18
TGTGCCAGCAGTCAGGACCGGGATAATGAGCAGTTCTTC,CASSQDRDNEQFF,medium-sized,-,TRBJ2-1,TRBV6-8
TGTGCCACGTGGGGAGCAGAAGCTAACTATGGCTACACCTTC,CATWGAEANYGYTF,few,-,TRBJ1-2,TRBV6-8
TGTGCCAGCAGTTACGGAGGGGGGAACACTGAAGCTTTCTTT,CASSYGGGNTEAFF,-,-,TRBJ1-1,TRBV6-8
TGTGCCTGGAGTAAGGACAGGTATGAGCAGTTCTTC,CAWSKDRYEQFF,-,TRBD1,TRBJ2-1,TRBV30
TGTGCCAGTAGTCGTCTAGCGGGAGCCACCTACGAGCAGTACTTC,CASSRLAGATYEQYF,-,TRBD2,TRBJ2-7,TRBV19